The clone carrying this T cell receptor beta chain was found once. Original data processing: Amplifying reference gene primers gave estimates of nucleated cell counts. Measured with immunoSEQ multiplex PCR; TCRdb has only the in-frame clones, and not every one. Clone size and the V and J calls come from that table; the DNA yielded D and trimming. The sample carries 140,000 or so clones, 80% recorded once. V was trimmed by 5 bases and J by 0 bases, leaving 16 bases between them. The CDR3 extends over 17 amino acids. CDR1 and CDR2 (germline): SGHAT, FQNNGV. This entry comes from a study of blood T cell repertoires in COVID-19. About the research overall: Acute and convalescent COVID-19 specimens originated in the United States, Italy and Spain.

Sequencing was done on a sample of peripheral blood. This TCR came from a woman aged 45-65 years with acute or convalescent COVID-19. This chain joins TRBV11-2 and TRBJ1-4; D possibly corresponds to TRBD1 (6 bases). CDR3 sequence reads: CASSLKSGGATNEKLFF. For the CDR3, the DNA is TGTGCCAGCAGCCTCAAGAGTGGGGGCGCAACTAATGAAAAACTGTTTTTT.